This TCR beta chain was sequenced in a study of siplizumab effects on memory and regulatory T cells. Assayed TCR templates numbered 80,000 to 100,000 for each sample. Assay: immunoSEQ multiplex PCR; the TCRdb copy retains only in-frame clones and omits some. Of about 100,000 clones in the sample, more than 85% were seen once. Study results and limitations: Memory cells seemed less diverse than naive T cells, which seemed major alloresponse contributors. The drug siplizumab significantly decreased the alloreactive sequences that could be traced to unstimulated CD4+ memory cells. Treg-derived clones made up an average of approximately 70% of mappable alloreactive CD4+ clones with siplizumab and over 25% in controls.

Turning to this clone: No antigen is known for it. At the DNA level, this CDR3 is encoded by other sequences in the same sample as well.

Sequenced input: CD4+ T cells sorted from blood. The clonotype comes from a human donor in good health.

The CDR3 sequence is CASSPDRNYGYTF. Written as DNA, the CDR3 is TGTGCCAGCTCTCCCGACAGGAACTATGGCTACACCTTC. The chain couples TRBV18 to TRBJ1-2; D perhaps matches TRBD1 (6 bases). V was pared by 6 bases and J by 2 bases, with 10 bases between. CDR1 and CDR2 (germline): KGHSH, LQKENI. The CDR3 has 13 residues. The complete variable domain, with remaining parts taken from reference TRBV18 and TRBJ1-2, reads NAGVMQNPRHLVRRRGQEARLRCSPMKGHSHVYWYRQLPEEGLKFMVYLQKENIIDESGMPKERFSAEFPKEGPSILRIQQVVRGDSAAYFCASSPDRNYGYTFGSGTRLTVV.